These 5 T cell receptor beta chains share one sample of origin, sequenced in a study of shared clonotypes between healthy human individuals. The data were produced by immunoSEQ multiplex PCR, yet TCRdb's version contains in-frame clones alone and is incomplete. Of fewer than 1.6 million clones in the sample, about 98.5% were seen once. The sample consisted of naive CD4+ T cells sorted from blood. Sample subset: CD45RA+ positively selected. The receptors come from a man aged 25 to 40 in good health.

The genes are TRBV30 and TRBJ1-2; TRBD1 agrees at 7 bases. V was pared by 4 bases and J by 1 base, with 6 bases of the junction left unmatched. The germline V gene encodes CDR1 GTSNPN and CDR2 SVGIG (reference sequence). The CDR3 runs to 14 residues. The chain's CDR3 is CAWTDPGGNYGYTF. DNA of the CDR3: TGTGCCTGGACTGACCCAGGGGGTAACTATGGCTACACCTTC.

The chain couples TRBV6-5 to TRBJ1-3, with D unclear. The CDR3 extends over 16 amino acids. CDR1 and CDR2 from the germline V gene are MNHEY and SVGAGI. Trimming took 2 bases from V and 0 from J, leaving 11 bases between them. CDR3 region: CASSYHGSSSGNTIYF. The CDR3, as DNA: TGTGCCAGCAGTTACCATGGGTCCTCCTCTGGAAACACCATATATTTT.

This chain links TRBV5-4 with TRBJ2-4; possible D gene TRBD1, 6 bases. CDR1 is SGHNT and CDR2 is YYREEE in the germline V gene (reference sequence). Deletions cut 3 bases from V and 3 bases from J, with 16 bases between. The CDR3 is 16 residues long. The CDR3 here is CASSSPKQGGKNIQYF. Here the CDR3 DNA reads TGTGCCAGCAGCTCCCCTAAACAGGGCGGCAAAAACATTCAGTACTTC.

This clone was detected only once. The sample carries other DNA sequences with the same CDR3. The chain uses TRBV6-1 and TRBJ1-5, with D tentatively TRBD1 (5 bases). The ends were cut back, 8 bases at V and 4 bases at J, with 9 bases in the middle. Germline values: CDR1 MNHNS, CDR2 SASEGT. The CDR3 covers 12 residues. The CDR3 DNA reads as TGTGCCAGCTCGAGGGGAAATCAGCCCCAGCATTTT. Translated, it gives CASSRGNQPQHF.

V is TRBV4-1 and J is TRBJ1-5, with D possibly being TRBD1 (6 bases). This CDR3 contains 18 residues. Germline V gene lookup returns CDR1 MGHRA and CDR2 YSYEKL. Trimming took 1 base from V and 3 from J, leaving 19 bases between them. CDR3 nucleotides: TGCGCCAGCAGCCAAGTACAGGGCGCAGGGGCCTTCAATCAGCCCCAGCATTTT. Protein product: CASSQVQGAGAFNQPQHF.